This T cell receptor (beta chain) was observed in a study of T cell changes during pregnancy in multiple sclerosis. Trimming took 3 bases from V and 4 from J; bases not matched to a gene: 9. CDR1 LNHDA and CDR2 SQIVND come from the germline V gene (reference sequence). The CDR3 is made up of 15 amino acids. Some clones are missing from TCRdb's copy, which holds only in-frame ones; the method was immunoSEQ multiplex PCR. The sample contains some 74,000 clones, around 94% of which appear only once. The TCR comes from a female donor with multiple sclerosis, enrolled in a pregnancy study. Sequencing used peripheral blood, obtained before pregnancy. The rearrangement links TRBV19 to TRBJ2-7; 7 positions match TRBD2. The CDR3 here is CASSMAAAGAYEQYF. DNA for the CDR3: TGTGCCAGTAGTATGGCCGCTGCGGGAGCGTACGAGCAGTACTTC.